The 23 T cell receptor beta chains listed next were all sequenced from one sample in a study of blood T cells in healthy people across ages. The second PCR ran roughly 6 to 11 cycles with a sample-barcoded 5' primer and J-beta primers. TCRdb reanalysed the 5' RACE reads using MiXCR and keeps one entry per CDR3 protein. In the table there are 1.5 million or so distinct CDR3 sequences, under 55% of which are singletons. The source material was blood. The source is a woman between 18 and 30 years old in good health.

The chain has TRBV10-1 and TRBJ1-2; TRBD1 is a possible D gene (5 bases). Germline CDR1 and CDR2: WNHNN and SYGVQD (reference sequence). V lost 6 bases to trimming and J lost 4 bases, with 12 bases between them. The CDR3 length is 13 residues. CDR3: CASSQTVGYGYTF. The CDR3 nucleotides are TGCGCCAGCAGCCAGACAGTGGGCTATGGCTACACCTTC.

This clonotype showed up just a few times. The chain carries TRBV21-1 and TRBJ2-7; the DNA was not used to check the table's D call, TRBD1. TRBV21-1 is labeled a pseudogene. This CDR3 has 16 amino acids. The CDR3: CASSPPRQGRSYEQYF. The CDR3 DNA reads TGTGCCAGCAGCCCCCCAAGACAGGGAAGGTCCTACGAGCAGTACTTC.

The rearrangement links TRBV27 to TRBJ2-3; TRBD1 is a possible D gene (6 bases). Germline V lookup: CDR1 MNHEY, CDR2 SMNVEV (reference sequence). CDR3 size: 15 residues. The V gene lost 4 bases and the J gene lost 2 bases, with 13 bases spanning the gap. This CDR3 is CASSWVNRATDTQYF. As DNA, the CDR3 is TGTGCCAGCAGTTGGGTCAACAGGGCCACAGATACGCAGTATTTT.

The V call is TRBV6-1, the J call TRBJ1-4; TRBD1 matches 7 bases. The CDR3 spans 16 residues. Germline CDR1 and CDR2: MNHNS and SASEGT. Germline trimming cut 6 bases from V and 0 bases from J; bases unmatched to any gene: 7. As DNA, the CDR3 is TGTGCCAGCAGGCAAGGCAGGGGGACAACTAATGAAAAACTGTTTTTT. Encoded protein: CASRQGRGTTNEKLFF.

This clonotype was recorded at least ten times. The chain joins TRBV4-3 to TRBJ2-7, with D possibly being TRBD1 (5 bases). V lost 4 bases and J 4 bases, leaving 11 bases between the germline ends. CDR1 is LGHNA and CDR2 is YSLEER in the germline V gene. There are 13 residues in the CDR3. The CDR3 region is CASSLDSHYEQYF. The CDR3 bases are TGCGCCAGCAGCCTAGACAGCCATTACGAGCAGTACTTC.

The rearrangement links TRBV7-8 to TRBJ2-6; 9 nucleotides align to TRBD1. This CDR3 is 17 amino acids long. CDR1 SGHVS and CDR2 FQNEAQ come from the germline V gene. The V gene end was trimmed by 1 base and the J gene end by 4 bases; junction bases not matched to a gene: 5. The CDR3 protein is CASSLGGTGSGANVLTF. The CDR3 nucleotides are TGTGCCAGCAGCTTAGGCGGGACAGGGTCCGGGGCCAACGTCCTGACTTTC.

This clonotype occurred a few times. This sequence joins TRBV25-1 and TRBJ2-5; perhaps TRBD2 as D (5 bases). CDR3 length: 15 residues. Trimming removed 5 bases from V and 1 base from J, with 14 bases in between. Per the germline V gene, CDR1 is MGHDK and CDR2 is SYGVNS. The CDR3 DNA sequence: TGTGCCAGCAGTACCCCCGTGGAGGCCCAAGAGACCCAGTACTTC. It yields the protein CASSTPVEAQETQYF. The whole variable domain, remainder taken from reference TRBV25-1 and TRBJ2-5, is EADIYQTPRYLVIGTGKKITLECSQTMGHDKMYWYQQDPGMELHLIHYSYGVNSTEKGDLSSESTVSRIRTEHFPLTLESARPSHTSQYLCASSTPVEAQETQYFGPGTRLLVL.

The gene calls are TRBV27 and TRBJ2-6; D not resolved. Trimming took off 5 bases at V and 2 bases at J, with 10 bases between the two ends. The CDR3 length is 15 residues. The germline CDR1 and CDR2 sequences are MNHEY and SMNVEV (reference sequence). The DNA of the CDR3 is TGTGCCAGCAGTGCGCCTTTCCCTGGGGCCAACGTCCTGACTTTC. As protein: CASSAPFPGANVLTF.

The chain is built from TRBV5-1 and TRBJ1-2; D is perhaps TRBD1 (5 bases). V lost 0 bases and J 7 bases, leaving 13 bases between the germline ends. Looked up from germline, CDR1 is SGHRS and CDR2 is YFSETQ. There are 14 residues in the CDR3. CDR3 region: CASSLEVGGSGYTF. CDR3 coding DNA: TGCGCCAGCAGCTTGGAAGTTGGGGGTAGTGGCTACACCTTC.

The rearrangement uses TRBV7-2 and TRBJ2-3, with D perhaps matching TRBD2 (5 bases). The CDR3 contains 14 residues. Trimming removed 5 bases from V and 2 bases from J, with 11 bases in between. The germline CDR1 and CDR2 sequences are SGHTA and FQGNSA. Here the CDR3 DNA reads TGTGCCAGCAGCCCAAAACGGGACACAGATACGCAGTATTTT. Translated, it gives CASSPKRDTDTQYF.

V gene TRBV27 combines with J gene TRBJ1-1, with TRBD1 identical over 7 bases. The CDR3 has 15 amino acids. Germline V lookup: CDR1 MNHEY, CDR2 SMNVEV (reference sequence). V shed 2 bases, J shed 0 bases, and the junction held 3 bases outside the gene matches. Written as DNA, the CDR3 is TGTGCCAGCAGTTTACGACAGGGCATGAACACTGAAGCTTTCTTT. This encodes CASSLRQGMNTEAFF.

In its sample, this clonotype was seen a few times. The genes are TRBV4-3 and TRBJ1-4, with D maybe TRBD1 (5 bases). The CDR3 is made up of 14 amino acids. Germline CDR1 is LGHNA and CDR2 is YSLEER. V lost 5 bases and J lost 8, with 15 bases in between. In DNA, the CDR3 is TGCGCCAGCAGCTACAGGACAAACCGGGAAAAACTGTTTTTT. This encodes CASSYRTNREKLFF.

The J gene is TRBJ2-7, the V gene TRBV2, with 12 positions matching TRBD2. The end of the DNA fits TRBJ2-5 better, so the J call may be wrong. Germline V gene data show CDR1 as SNHLY and CDR2 as FYNNEI. This CDR3 contains 14 residues. CDR3 region: CASTRLAGVETQYF. The CDR3 DNA is TGTGCCAGCACTAGACTAGCGGGGGTGGAGACCCAGTACTTC.

This clonotype was seen only once. The chain has TRBV3-1 and TRBJ1-2; 8 bases fit TRBD1. From germline, CDR1 is LGHDT and CDR2 YNNKEL (reference sequence). V trimming: 2 bases; J trimming: 4 bases; junction bases outside the gene matches: 9. The CDR3 runs 16 residues. CDR3 sequence reads: CASSQPRRTGFYGYTF. Written as DNA, the CDR3 is TGTGCCAGCAGCCAACCTCGTAGGACAGGGTTCTATGGCTACACCTTC. The whole variable domain, remainder taken from reference TRBV3-1 and TRBJ1-2, is DTAVSQTPKYLVTQMGNDKSIKCEQNLGHDTMYWYKQDSKKFLKIMFSYNNKELIINETVPNRFSPKSPDKAHLNLHINSLELGDSAVYFCASSQPRRTGFYGYTFGSGTRLTVV.

Turning to this clonotype: At one of its ends the junction is not consistent with the germline gene, which may arise from a read error. J is TRBJ2-1 and V is TRBV24-1, with 7 positions matching TRBD2. Matching the DNA end better, TRBJ2-7 makes the J call doubtful. Germline V gene sequence: CDR1 KGHDR, CDR2 SFDVKD. CDR3 length: 16 residues. The CDR3 loop reads CTTSALGGTTYNEQYF. In DNA, the CDR3 is TGTACCACCAGTGCCCTTGGCGGGACTACCTACAATGAGCAGTACTTC.

The chain uses TRBV10-3 and TRBJ1-2; 8 bases line up with TRBD1. Unmatched junction bases numbered 3, after V lost 8 bases and J lost 4 bases. This CDR3 is built from 12 residues. CDR1 ENHRY and CDR2 SYGVKD come from the germline V gene. The CDR3 DNA follows: TGTGCCATCTCGGGACAGGTCTATGGCTACACCTTC. Its translation is CAISGQVYGYTF.

The chain joins TRBV7-2 to TRBJ1-5; 10 bases align to TRBD1. Germline V lookup: CDR1 SGHTA, CDR2 FQGNSA. The CDR3 length is 19 residues. The trim removed 3 bases at V and 5 bases at J, leaving 16 bases unmatched. CDR3 region: CASSFGRLRDRGNDQPQHF. The CDR3 DNA follows: TGTGCCAGCAGCTTTGGGCGCCTCCGGGACAGGGGAAACGATCAGCCCCAGCATTTT.

This clonotype came up a few times. This rearrangement joins TRBV7-2 to TRBJ2-1; 12 bases fit TRBD2. Unmatched junction bases numbered 6, after V lost 5 bases and J lost 7 bases. The CDR3 is made up of 15 amino acids. Germline values: CDR1 SGHTA, CDR2 FQGNSA. CDR3 in DNA: TGTGCCAGCAGCCGACTAGCGGGGGATCGAAATGAGCAGTTCTTC. This codes for CASSRLAGDRNEQFF.

This clonotype was counted a single time. In DNA, the CDR3 is TGTGCCACCAGCAGAGATGTACGAGGGGCTCTCGGCTACACCTTC. This gives the protein CATSRDVRGALGYTF. V is TRBV15 and J is TRBJ1-2; tentatively, D is TRBD1 (5 bases). V lost 0 bases and J lost 8, with 16 bases in between. This CDR3 spans 15 amino acids. The V gene's germline CDR1 is LNHNV and CDR2 YYDKDF (reference sequence).

The chain carries TRBV7-8 and TRBJ2-7; 10 positions agree with TRBD2. The CDR3 extends over 16 amino acids. Germline V gene data show CDR1 as SGHVS and CDR2 as FQNEAQ. V lost 5 bases and J lost 7; bases outside the gene matches: 14. CDR3 amino acids: CASSETGTSAYNEQYF. Written as DNA, the CDR3 is TGTGCCAGCAGCGAAACCGGGACTAGCGCGTACAATGAGCAGTACTTC.

This chain connects TRBV30 to TRBJ1-1; perhaps TRBD1 as D (5 bases). The germline gives CDR1 GTSNPN, CDR2 SVGIG (reference sequence). This CDR3 region has 18 residues. V lost 0 bases and J lost 7, with 27 bases in between. The CDR3 sequence is CAWSVPGFSFGQNREAFF. Here the CDR3 DNA reads TGTGCCTGGAGTGTACCCGGGTTCAGTTTCGGACAAAACCGTGAAGCTTTCTTT. Looking up the rest from reference TRBV30 and TRBJ1-1 gives the full variable domain: SQTIHQWPATLVQPVGSPLSLECTVEGTSNPNLYWYRQAAGRGLQLLFYSVGIGQISSEVPQNLSASRPQDRQFILSSKKLLLSDSGFYLCAWSVPGFSFGQNREAFFGQGTRLTVV.

The rearrangement joins TRBV7-2 to TRBJ2-3; TRBD2 matches 8 bases. V shed 8 bases and J 6 bases; nucleotides not matched to a gene: 16. This CDR3 spans 16 amino acids. Looked up from germline, CDR1 is SGHTA and CDR2 is FQGNSA. CDR3 protein: CASAPRATGGTDTQYF. The CDR3 DNA follows: TGTGCCAGCGCCCCCCGGGCAACGGGGGGGACGGATACGCAGTATTTT.

The sample holds many counts of this clonotype. V usage is TRBV4-1 and J usage is TRBJ2-7; D remains ambiguous. Trimming pared 0 bases from V and 5 bases from J, leaving 11 bases between. CDR3 length: 14 amino acids. The germline V gene encodes CDR1 MGHRA and CDR2 YSYEKL. CDR3 DNA sequence: TGCGCCAGCAGCCAAGATCCAGGTCGAAACGAGCAGTACTTC. As protein: CASSQDPGRNEQYF.